These 17 T cell receptor beta chains were all obtained from the same sample, sequenced in a study of breast tumors, draining lymph nodes, adjacent tissues. TCRdb independently ran MiXCR on the multiplex PCR reads; one entry per CDR3 protein. The data contain approximately 130,000 distinct CDR3 sequences, about a fifth of them singletons. Axillary draining lymph nodes of breast cancer patients supplied the node samples. Specimen: axillary lymph node tissue. The receptor set was obtained from a female donor with breast cancer. Some clones in this sample may be carry-over from other donors' samples.

This clonotype appeared many times. The chain combines TRBV28 with TRBJ2-7; TRBD2 matches 9 bases. CDR1 is MDHEN, CDR2 SYDVKM, per germline. V shed 4 bases, J shed 4 bases, and the junction held 14 bases outside the gene matches. This CDR3 is built from 17 residues. The CDR3 DNA sequence: TGTGCCAGCAGTTCGAGATCTAGCGGGAAAGCCCCTTACGAGCAGTACTTC. Translated: CASSSRSSGKAPYEQYF.

V is TRBV20-1 and J is TRBJ2-1; 11 nucleotides align to TRBD2. Trimming removed 6 bases from V and 2 bases from J; junction bases left unmatched: 24. The CDR3 loop spans 21 amino acids. Germline-derived CDR1 and CDR2 are DFQATT and SNEGSKA (reference sequence). This chain's CDR3 is CSARGTRDNLTSGRPYNEQFF. The DNA for the CDR3 is TGCAGTGCCCGCGGGACAAGGGATAACCTTACTAGCGGGAGACCCTACAATGAGCAGTTCTTC.

This clonotype showed up just once. The CDR3 carries no conserved terminal phenylalanine or tryptophan, so it likely arises from a read error. The rearrangement links TRBV24-1 to TRBJ2-1; D possibly matches TRBD1 or TRBD2 (6 bases each). Germline assignment: CDR1 KGHDR and CDR2 SFDVKD. This CDR3 region has 19 residues. Trimming stripped 1 base from V and 0 bases from J, with 18 bases between. As DNA, the CDR3 is TGTGCCACCAGTGATTTTAGGGGGGAATCGGGGAGCTCCTACAATGAGCAGTTCTCC. This gives the protein CATSDFRGESGSSYNEQFS.

A word on this clonotype: This may be a read error: a much more frequent sequence differs by one nucleotide. This rearrangement joins TRBV6-5 to TRBJ2-1, with D perhaps TRBD1 or TRBD2 (6 bases each). Per germline, CDR1 MNHEY and CDR2 SVGAGI. This CDR3 has 17 residues. The CDR3 nucleotides read TGTGCCAGCAGCCGCATGTTTGGGGGGCCGTCGGGCAATGAGCAGCTCTTC. This gives the protein CASSRMFGGPSGNEQLF.

This clonotype was counted many times. This chain links TRBV5-1 with TRBJ2-1, with a tentative D call TRBD2 (6 bases). Germline CDR1 is SGHRS and CDR2 is YFSETQ. CDR3 size: 16 residues. Trimming left V 3 bases short and J 0 bases short, with 13 bases between. CDR3 in DNA: TGCGCCAGCAGCTACCGGGACTCAATCTCCTACAATGAGCAGTTCTTC. This sequence encodes CASSYRDSISYNEQFF. Complete variable domain (other parts from reference TRBV5-1 and TRBJ2-1): KAGVTQTPRYLIKTRGQQVTLSCSPISGHRSVSWYQQTPGQGLQFLFEYFSETQRNKGNFPGRFSGRQFSNSRSEMNVSTLELGDSALYLCASSYRDSISYNEQFFGPGTRLTVL.

This clonotype came up many times. The J gene is TRBJ1-6, the V gene TRBV18; a possible D gene is TRBD1 (5 bases). Trimming removed 3 bases at V and 10 bases at J, with 13 bases between. The CDR3 sequence is 14 residues long. Germline V gene lookup returns CDR1 KGHSH and CDR2 LQKENI. DNA for the CDR3: TGTGCCAGCTCACCTGGGGGGGAAGGCTCACCCCTCCACTTT. Translating it yields CASSPGGEGSPLHF.

This clonotype showed up just a few times. V usage is TRBV18 and J usage is TRBJ1-3; D is ambiguous. V gave up 5 bases and J gave up 0 bases, with 11 bases separating them. Germline CDR1 and CDR2: KGHSH and LQKENI. The CDR3 is 15 amino acids. In nucleotides, the CDR3 is TGTGCCAGCTCAGAAGTTATCCCCTCTGGAAACACCATATATTTT. It is translated as CASSEVIPSGNTIYF.

This clonotype was seen at least ten times. This chain links TRBV15 with TRBJ1-4, with 10 nucleotides matching TRBD1. Looked up from germline, CDR1 is LNHNV and CDR2 is YYDKDF (reference sequence). V dropped 0 bases and J dropped 7; count of bases not matched to a gene: 8. The CDR3 has 17 amino acids. The CDR3 is CATSRDATGGRREKLFF. Here the CDR3 DNA reads TGTGCCACCAGCAGAGATGCGACAGGGGGCCGGCGTGAAAAACTGTTTTTT.

Many counts were recorded for this clonotype. The CDR3 loop reads CASSLEGTGATGELFF. DNA of the CDR3: TGTGCCAGCAGCCTAGAGGGGACAGGGGCGACCGGGGAGCTGTTTTTT. The chain employs TRBV4-2 and TRBJ2-2; TRBD1 agrees at 10 bases. The ends lost 4 bases at V and 5 bases at J; junction bases unmatched: 7. Germline V gene data show CDR1 as LGHNA and CDR2 as YNFKEQ. The CDR3 totals 16 residues.

A word on this clonotype: A much bigger clone sits one base away, suggesting this may be a read error. The CDR3 carries no conserved terminal phenylalanine or tryptophan, so it likely arises from a read error. The chain carries TRBV7-2 and TRBJ1-5, with a possible D match to TRBD1 (5 bases). Deletions cut 4 bases from V and 3 bases from J, with 13 bases between. The germline V gene encodes CDR1 SGHTA and CDR2 FQGNSA. This CDR3 has 15 amino acids. CDR3 residues: CASSYDSSHNQPQHS. CDR3 DNA: TGTGCCAGCAGCTATGACAGTTCTCACAATCAGCCCCAGCATTCT.

This clonotype was seen ten or more times. This chain uses TRBV12-3 or TRBV12-4 with TRBJ1-6; no clear D gene. The CDR3 sequence is 14 residues long. Trimming left V 6 bases short and J 9 bases short, with 15 bases between. As DNA, the CDR3 is TGTGCCAGCAGCTCGGACCCCGGCGGTTCACCCCTCCACTTT. Protein sequence: CASSSDPGGSPLHF.

This clonotype was counted at least ten times. The chain couples TRBV7-9 to TRBJ2-2; 7 bases agree with TRBD2. This CDR3 is 17 amino acids long. Germline V CDR1 and CDR2: SEHNR, FQNEAQ (reference sequence). Trimming took 3 bases from V and 2 from J; bases not matched to a gene: 9. This chain's CDR3 is CASSFPRGGNNTGELFF. The CDR3 region has the DNA TGTGCCAGCAGCTTTCCCCGGGGAGGGAACAACACCGGGGAGCTGTTTTTT.

In its sample, this clonotype was seen many times. This chain uses TRBV19 with TRBJ2-7; no clear D. V shed 5 bases and J shed 2 bases, with 13 bases lying between them. This CDR3 spans 14 amino acids. In germline, CDR1 is LNHDA, CDR2 SQIVND (reference sequence). This CDR3 reads CASSEPTAPYEQYF. The CDR3 DNA reads as TGTGCCAGTAGTGAGCCGACCGCCCCCTACGAGCAGTACTTC.

This clonotype was seen repeatedly, ten times or more. The chain has TRBV5-4 and TRBJ1-2; the match to TRBD1 covers 9 bases. Germline-derived CDR1 and CDR2 are SGHNT and YYREEE (reference sequence). The V gene end was trimmed by 5 bases and the J gene end by 8 bases; junction bases not matched to a gene: 13. The length of the CDR3 is 15 residues. CDR3 protein: CASSQQGAGSEGYTF. CDR3 nucleotide sequence: TGTGCCAGCAGTCAACAGGGGGCCGGGTCGGAGGGCTACACCTTC.

This clonotype has at least ten counts. The V gene is TRBV12-5, the J gene TRBJ2-3, with TRBD1 as a possible D gene (6 bases). This CDR3 has 15 amino acids. Germline V gene sequence: CDR1 LGHNT, CDR2 FRNRAP. V dropped 1 base and J dropped 0 bases, with 8 bases sitting between them. CDR3 DNA: TGTGCTAGTGGTTTGGGTGGACAGAGCACAGATACGCAGTATTTT. Its translation is CASGLGGQSTDTQYF.

Ten or more counts support this clonotype. V gene TRBV6-2 or TRBV6-3 combines with J gene TRBJ1-2; 11 bases fit TRBD1. The CDR3 is 16 residues long. V shed 4 bases and J 4 bases; nucleotides not matched to a gene: 8. Germline V gene sequence: CDR1 MNHEY, CDR2 SVGEGT. CDR3 sequence reads: CASSSNGQGAGYGYTF. In DNA form, the CDR3 reads TGTGCCAGCAGTTCAAATGGACAGGGGGCCGGCTATGGCTACACCTTC.

This clonotype was seen at least ten times. The chain has TRBV6-1 and TRBJ2-3; 9 bases match TRBD2. The CDR3 spans 16 residues. V lost 3 bases and J lost 5; bases outside the gene matches: 9. Germline CDR1 reads MNHNS; CDR2 reads SASEGT. The CDR3 loop reads CASSDFRREGRDTQYF. The DNA of the CDR3 is TGTGCCAGCAGTGATTTTCGGCGGGAGGGGCGAGATACGCAGTATTTT.